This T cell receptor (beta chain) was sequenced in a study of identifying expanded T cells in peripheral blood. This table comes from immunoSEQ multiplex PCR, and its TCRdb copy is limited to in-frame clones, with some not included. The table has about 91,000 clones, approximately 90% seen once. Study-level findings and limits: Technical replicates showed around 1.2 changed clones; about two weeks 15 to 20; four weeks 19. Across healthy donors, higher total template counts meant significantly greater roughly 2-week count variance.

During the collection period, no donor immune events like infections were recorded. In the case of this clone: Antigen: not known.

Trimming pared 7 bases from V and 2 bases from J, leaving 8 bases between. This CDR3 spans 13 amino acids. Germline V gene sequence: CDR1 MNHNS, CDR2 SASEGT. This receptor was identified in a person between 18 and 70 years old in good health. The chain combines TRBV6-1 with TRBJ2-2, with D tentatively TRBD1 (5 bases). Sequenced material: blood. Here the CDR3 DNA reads TGTGCCAGCATTGACAGTAACACCGGGGAGCTGTTTTTT. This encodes CASIDSNTGELFF.